The rows below give T cell receptor beta chains drawn from one sample of a study of beta chain features in type 1 diabetes. Assay: immunoSEQ multiplex PCR; the TCRdb copy retains only in-frame clones and omits some. The table includes hundreds of thousands of clones, about 29% detected once. The sequencing sample was made of naive CD4+ T cells from blood. These receptors all stem from a man aged 18 to 35 in good health. CDR3s include the opening cysteine and the closing phenylalanine or tryptophan. D genes are given only for firm matches. Some rows mark clone size as missing; the rest say once, few, many or name a class of expanded clone.

j_call clone_size d_call v_call cdr3_nt cdr3_aa
TRBJ1-2 - TRBD1 TRBV5-1 TGCGCCAGCAGCCCACGGGACAGAATTAACTATGGCTACACCTTC CASSPRDRINYGYTF
TRBJ2-7 - TRBD2 TRBV6-1 TGTGCCAGCAGTTTGGGACTAGAGAGTTACTACGAGCAGTACTTC CASSLGLESYYEQYF
TRBJ1-2 few - TRBV30 TGTGCCTGGAGTGTAGGTGGGATTTCTGTCTACACCTTC CAWSVGGISVYTF
TRBJ2-6 - - TRBV10-3 TGTGCCATCAGTGGAGAATCCGGGGCCAACGTCCTGACTTTC CAISGESGANVLTF
TRBJ2-1 - - TRBV19 TGTGCCAGTAGTAACCGAGCGGACAGCTCCTACAATGAGCAGTTCTTC CASSNRADSSYNEQFF
TRBJ2-2 few TRBD1 TRBV27 TGTGCCAGCAGTTGGTCCGGGACAGCTACCACCGGGGAGCTGTTTTTT CASSWSGTATTGELFF
TRBJ2-1 few - TRBV29-1 TGCAGCGTTGAGGCCGGCCGCTCCTACAATGAGCAGTTCTTC CSVEAGRSYNEQFF
TRBJ2-5 few - TRBV11-1 TGTGCCAGCAGCCCTAGCAGGGAAGAGACCCAGTACTTC CASSPSREETQYF
TRBJ2-5 once - TRBV9 TGTGCCAGCAGCCCAAGCCAAGAGACCCAGTACTTC CASSPSQETQYF
TRBJ2-3 - - TRBV2 TGTGCCAGCAGTTGGGCCACAGATACGCAGTATTTT CASSWATDTQYF
TRBJ2-7 few TRBD1 TRBV10-3 TGTGCCCAATCTGGGACAGGGATCGAGCAGTACTTC CAQSGTGIEQYF
TRBJ2-1 - - TRBV29-1 TGCAGCGTTGAAGAGTCGGGCAGGGGGGATGAGCAGTTCTTC CSVEESGRGDEQFF
TRBJ2-5 few TRBD2 TRBV14 TGTGCCAGCAGCCAAGAGTCTAGCGGGAGACGGGAGACCCAGTACTTC CASSQESSGRRETQYF
TRBJ2-7 few - TRBV30 TGTGCCTGGAGTGAACGGCACGAGCAGTACTTC CAWSERHEQYF
TRBJ2-5 - TRBD2 TRBV28 TGTGCCAGCAGTAGTCTAGGACTAGCTTCGTTAGAGACCCAGTACTTC CASSSLGLASLETQYF
TRBJ2-7 - TRBD1 TRBV28 TGTGCCAGCAGGGGGACAGGGCCAGACGAGCAGTACTTC CASRGTGPDEQYF
TRBJ2-1 few TRBD2 TRBV7-2 TGTGCCAGCAGCCGCTCCGGGACTAGGATTTGGTCCTACAATGAGCAGTTCTTC CASSRSGTRIWSYNEQFF
TRBJ2-7 few - TRBV11-2 TGTGCCAGCAGCTCCAGACCAGCCCTCTACGAGCAGTACTTC CASSSRPALYEQYF
TRBJ2-5 few - TRBV28 TGTGCCAGCAGTACCTCGACCCAGTACTTC CASSTSTQYF
TRBJ2-3 few - TRBV30 TGTGCCTGGAGTGGGGAGGCCACAGATACGCAGTATTTT CAWSGEATDTQYF
TRBJ1-5 - - TRBV30 TGTGCCTGGTCTGCAGGGATGGGCAATCAGCCCCAGCATTTT CAWSAGMGNQPQHF
TRBJ2-3 - - TRBV6-5 TGTGCCAGCAGTTACCAAACGGGAGTAGCAGATACGCAGTATTTT CASSYQTGVADTQYF
TRBJ1-2 - - TRBV7-2 TGTGCCAGCAGCTTAGTTCCGGGGAACTATGGCTACACCTTC CASSLVPGNYGYTF
TRBJ2-2 - - TRBV11-2 TGTGCCAGCAGCTTAGCGGGAAACACCGGGGAGCTGTTTTTT CASSLAGNTGELFF
TRBJ2-5 - - TRBV20-1 TGCAGTGCTAGAATATTAGAGACCCAGTACTTC CSARILETQYF
TRBJ2-5 - - TRBV18 TGTGCCAGCTCACCTCCGCAGGGGTACCAAGAGACCCAGTACTTC CASSPPQGYQETQYF
TRBJ2-5 - - TRBV7-3 TGTGCCAGCAGCCGGAAGGGGCCGGGCGAGACCCAGTACTTC CASSRKGPGETQYF
TRBJ2-2 - TRBD1 TRBV13 TGTGCCAGCAGCACAGGGACAGTCAACACCGGGGAGCTGTTTTTT CASSTGTVNTGELFF
TRBJ2-1 few - TRBV4-3 TGCGCCAGCAGCCAAGCGGCAGGGTTACCCGCTGAGCAGTTCTTC CASSQAAGLPAEQFF
TRBJ2-2 - - TRBV20-1 TGCAGTGGGGGGAACACCGGGGAGCTGTTTTTT CSGGNTGELFF
TRBJ2-7 - TRBD1 TRBV4-1 TGCGCCAGCAGCCAACTCGACAGGGTAGTCGGGTACGAGCAGTACTTC CASSQLDRVVGYEQYF
TRBJ2-7 few - TRBV6-6 TGTGCCAGCAGTACGGTGGCAGGGCTCGAGCAGTACTTC CASSTVAGLEQYF
TRBJ2-7 few TRBD2 TRBV7-9 TGTGCCAGCAGCCCCTTGACTAGCGGGAGCTTCTACGAGCAGTACTTC CASSPLTSGSFYEQYF
TRBJ2-5 - - TRBV2 TGTGCCAGCAGTGATTTGCAGCAAGAGACCCAGTACTTC CASSDLQQETQYF
TRBJ1-2 few - TRBV4-1 TGCGCCAGCAGCCAAGTCGGTTCCGAGGGCTACACCTTC CASSQVGSEGYTF
TRBJ2-7 few - TRBV5-4 TGTGCCAGCAGCTTGGTTGGCAGGGGCGGCGAGCAGTACTTC CASSLVGRGGEQYF
TRBJ2-3 few - TRBV7-9 TGTGCCAGCAGCTTATACGCGAGCACAGATACGCAGTATTTT CASSLYASTDTQYF
TRBJ1-1 few - TRBV30 TGTGCCTGGAGTCGAGGTCGAGTGAACACTGAAGCTTTCTTT CAWSRGRVNTEAFF
TRBJ2-3 - - TRBV5-1 TGCGCCAGCAGCTTGGTAGAGGGGGTCCATGGAGATACGCAGTATTTT CASSLVEGVHGDTQYF
TRBJ1-5 - - TRBV6-1 TGTGCCAGCAGTGAAGCAGGCAGAGTGGATCAGCCCCAGCATTTT CASSEAGRVDQPQHF
TRBJ2-4 few TRBD2 TRBV19 TGTGCCAGTAGCCCCGGACTAGCGGGAGGGCCTCGTCAACGCTTC CASSPGLAGGPRQRF
TRBJ1-1 few - TRBV30 TGTGCCTGGAGTGTACTTGGTTACCTGGAAGCTTTCTTT CAWSVLGYLEAFF